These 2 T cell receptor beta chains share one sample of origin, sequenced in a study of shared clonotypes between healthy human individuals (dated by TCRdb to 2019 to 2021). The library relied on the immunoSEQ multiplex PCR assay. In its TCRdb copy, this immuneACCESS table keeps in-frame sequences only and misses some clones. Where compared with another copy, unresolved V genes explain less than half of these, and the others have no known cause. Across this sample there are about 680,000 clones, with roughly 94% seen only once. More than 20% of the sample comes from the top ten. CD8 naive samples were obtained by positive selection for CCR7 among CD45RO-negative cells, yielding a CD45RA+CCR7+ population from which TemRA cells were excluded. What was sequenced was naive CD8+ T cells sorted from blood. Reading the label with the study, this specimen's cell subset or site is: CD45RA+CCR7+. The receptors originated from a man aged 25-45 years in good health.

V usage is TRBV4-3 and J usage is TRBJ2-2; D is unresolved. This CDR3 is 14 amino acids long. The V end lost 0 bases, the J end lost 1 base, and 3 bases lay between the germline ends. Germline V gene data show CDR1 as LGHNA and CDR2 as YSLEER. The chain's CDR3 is CASSQERNTGELFF. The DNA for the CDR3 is TGCGCCAGCAGCCAAGAAAGGAACACCGGGGAGCTGTTTTTT.

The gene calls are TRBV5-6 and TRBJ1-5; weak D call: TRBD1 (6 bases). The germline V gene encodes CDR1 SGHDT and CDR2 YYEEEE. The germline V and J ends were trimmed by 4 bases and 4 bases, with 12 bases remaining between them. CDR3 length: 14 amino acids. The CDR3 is CASSNRVGNQPQHF. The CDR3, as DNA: TGTGCCAGCAGCAACAGGGTTGGGAATCAGCCCCAGCATTTT.